This T cell receptor (beta chain) derives from a study of shared clonotypes between healthy human individuals. The assay ran at deep level. Produced via immunoSEQ multiplex PCR; TCRdb's table is partial and in-frame only. Counted here are more than 1,200,000 clones, approximately 98.5% occurring once; the ten biggest clones make up roughly 0.35%. The CDR3 sequence is 12 residues long. CDR1 SGHRS and CDR2 YFSETQ come from the germline V gene. Trimming removed 5 bases at V and 1 base at J, with 7 bases between. The rearrangement uses TRBV5-1 and TRBJ2-7; D gene uncertain. The TCR sequence derives from a man aged 25-45 years in good health. The specimen sequenced was naive CD4+ T cells sorted from blood. Subset specified: CD45RA+ positively selected. The CDR3 coding sequence is TGCGCCAGCAGGGACGGATCCTACGAGCAGTACTTC. Amino acids: CASRDGSYEQYF.